This T cell receptor beta chain came from a study of T cells and copy number aberrations in small-cell lung cancer. Findings and caveats of the study: Versus adjacent lung, tumor T-cell richness and clonality were lower; density nonsignificantly. The tissue was entirely formalin-fixed and paraffin-embedded, which is known to produce sequencing artifacts.

Libraries were prepared by immunoSEQ multiplex PCR; TCRdb keeps only in-frame clonotypes and omits some of them. The sample lists roughly 6,800 clones; 65% to 90% were seen once. Concerning this clone itself: Its target is unknown.

Germline CDR1 is LNHDA and CDR2 is SQIVND (reference sequence). The CDR3 sequence is 15 residues long. V was clipped by 7 bases and J by 4 bases, with 19 bases between them. No donor received preoperative chemotherapy or radiotherapy, or immunotherapy before or after surgery. Collected at least 2 cm from the tumor margin, the adjacent lung showed no malignant cells. This sequence originates from a woman aged 45-60 years with small cell lung cancer. The rearrangement links TRBV19 to TRBJ1-2; D is unresolved. The source material was normal tissue next to the tumor. The CDR3 DNA reads as TGTGCCAGTATGAGGGCGGCTTGGGCGAGCTATGGCTACACCTTC. Its translation is CASMRAAWASYGYTF.